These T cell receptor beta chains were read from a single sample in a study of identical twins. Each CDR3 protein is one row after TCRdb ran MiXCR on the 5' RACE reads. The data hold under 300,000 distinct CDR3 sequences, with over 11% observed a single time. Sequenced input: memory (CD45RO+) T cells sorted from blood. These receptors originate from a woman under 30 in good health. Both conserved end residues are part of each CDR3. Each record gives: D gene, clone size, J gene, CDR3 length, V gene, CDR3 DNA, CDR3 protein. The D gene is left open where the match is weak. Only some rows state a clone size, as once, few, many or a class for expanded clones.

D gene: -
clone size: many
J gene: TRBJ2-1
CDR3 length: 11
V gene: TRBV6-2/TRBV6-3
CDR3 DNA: TGTGCCAGCAGGGACTTGGATGAGCAGTTCTTC
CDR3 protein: CASRDLDEQFF

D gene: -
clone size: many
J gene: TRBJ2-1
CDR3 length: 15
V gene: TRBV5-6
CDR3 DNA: TGTGCCAGCAGCTTGGTGGGTACTAGGAACGATGAGCAGTTCTTC
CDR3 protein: CASSLVGTRNDEQFF

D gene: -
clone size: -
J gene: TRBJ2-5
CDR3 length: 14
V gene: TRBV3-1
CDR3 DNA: TGTGCCAGCAGCCAATCTGGGGGGAGGGAGACCCAGTACTTC
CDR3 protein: CASSQSGGRETQYF

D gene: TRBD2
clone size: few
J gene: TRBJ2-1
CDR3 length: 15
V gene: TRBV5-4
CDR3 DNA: TGTGCCAGCAGCTTGGACGCGGGGGGATACAATGAGCAGTTCTTC
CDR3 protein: CASSLDAGGYNEQFF

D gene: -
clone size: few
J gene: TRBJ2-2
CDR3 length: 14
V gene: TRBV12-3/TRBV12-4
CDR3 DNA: TGTGCCAGCAGTTTCGGGGTTTTGACCGGGGAGCTGTTTTTT
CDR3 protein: CASSFGVLTGELFF

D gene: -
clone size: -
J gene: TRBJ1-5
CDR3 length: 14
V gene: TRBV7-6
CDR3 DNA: TGTGCCAGCAATCGGACGGATAGCAATCAGCCCCAGCATTTT
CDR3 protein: CASNRTDSNQPQHF

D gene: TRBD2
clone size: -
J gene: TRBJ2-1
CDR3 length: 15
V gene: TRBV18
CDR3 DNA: TGTGCCAGCTCACCACACACGGGACTAGAAGATGAGCAGTTCTTC
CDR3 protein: CASSPHTGLEDEQFF

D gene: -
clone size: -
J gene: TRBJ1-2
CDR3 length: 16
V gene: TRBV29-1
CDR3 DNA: TGCAGCGTTGAATGGGCAGGTGCGACTACACTCTATGGCTACACCTTC
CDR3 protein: CSVEWAGATTLYGYTF

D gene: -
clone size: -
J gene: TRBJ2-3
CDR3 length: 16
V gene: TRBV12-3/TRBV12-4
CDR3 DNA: TGTGCCAGCAGCCGCCGACAGCCTACTAGCACAGATACGCAGTATTTT
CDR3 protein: CASSRRQPTSTDTQYF

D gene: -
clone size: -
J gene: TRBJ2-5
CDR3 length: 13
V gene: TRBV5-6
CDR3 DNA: TGTGCCAGCAGCTGGGGCTCCGAAGAGACCCAGTACTTC
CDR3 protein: CASSWGSEETQYF

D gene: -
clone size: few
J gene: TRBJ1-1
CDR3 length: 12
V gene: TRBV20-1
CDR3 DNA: TGCAGTGCCCTCCTGGGTAACACTGAAGCTTTCTTT
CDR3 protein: CSALLGNTEAFF

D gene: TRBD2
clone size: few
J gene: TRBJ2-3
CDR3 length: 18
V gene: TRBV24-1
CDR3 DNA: TGTGCCACCAGTGATTTGTTGTGCGAGCGGGAGGAGACAGATACGCAGTATTTT
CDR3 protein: CATSDLLCEREETDTQYF

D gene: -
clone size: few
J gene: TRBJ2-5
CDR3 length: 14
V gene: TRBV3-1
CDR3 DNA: TGTGCCAGCAGCCAAGGTGCCAACCTGGGGTCCCAGTACTTC
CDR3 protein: CASSQGANLGSQYF

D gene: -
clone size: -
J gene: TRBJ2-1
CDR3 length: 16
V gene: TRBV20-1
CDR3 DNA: TGCAGTGCTAGAGATCGAGGTCGGGTTTCCTACAATGAGCAGTTCTTC
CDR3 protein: CSARDRGRVSYNEQFF

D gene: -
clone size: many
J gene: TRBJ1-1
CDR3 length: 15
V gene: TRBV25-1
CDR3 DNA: TGTGCCAGCAGTGAATCTGAGGGCACCTACACTGAAGCTTTCTTT
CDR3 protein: CASSESEGTYTEAFF

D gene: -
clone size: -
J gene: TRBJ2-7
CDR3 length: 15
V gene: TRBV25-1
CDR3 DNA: TGTGCCAGCAGGACAGAACGGAGGGGGACCTACGAGCAGTACTTC
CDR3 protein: CASRTERRGTYEQYF

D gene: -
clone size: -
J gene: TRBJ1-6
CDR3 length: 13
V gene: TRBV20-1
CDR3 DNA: TGCAGTGCTAGGGGCTCCTATAATTCACCCCTCCACTTT
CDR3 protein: CSARGSYNSPLHF

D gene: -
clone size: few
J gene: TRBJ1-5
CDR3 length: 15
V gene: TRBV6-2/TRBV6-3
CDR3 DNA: TGTGCCAGCAGTGGACAGTACGTAGGCAATCAGCCCCAGCATTTT
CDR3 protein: CASSGQYVGNQPQHF

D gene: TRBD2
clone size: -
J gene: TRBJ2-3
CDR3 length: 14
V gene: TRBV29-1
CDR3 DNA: TGCAGCGGCCTGTCGCGGGGGGAAGCAGATACGCAGTATTTT
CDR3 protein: CSGLSRGEADTQYF

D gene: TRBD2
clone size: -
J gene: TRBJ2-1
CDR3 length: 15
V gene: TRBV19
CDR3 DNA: TGTGCCAGTAGTACAGCGGGATACCGTGGCAATGAGCAGTTCTTC
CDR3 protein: CASSTAGYRGNEQFF

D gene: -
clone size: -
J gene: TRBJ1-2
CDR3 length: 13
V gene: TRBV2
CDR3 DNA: TGTGCCAGCAAGACAACCGTCTACTATGGCTACACCTTC
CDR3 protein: CASKTTVYYGYTF

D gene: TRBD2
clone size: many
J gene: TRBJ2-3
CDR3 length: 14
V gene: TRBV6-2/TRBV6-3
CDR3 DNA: TGTGCCAGCAGTAAGGGACTAGGAATGGATACGCAGTATTTT
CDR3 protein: CASSKGLGMDTQYF

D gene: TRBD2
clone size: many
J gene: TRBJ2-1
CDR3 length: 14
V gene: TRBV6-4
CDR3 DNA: TGTGCCAGCAGTGAAGCGGGAGGGTACAATGAGCAGTTCTTC
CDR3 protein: CASSEAGGYNEQFF

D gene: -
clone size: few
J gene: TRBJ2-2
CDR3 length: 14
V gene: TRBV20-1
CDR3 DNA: TGCAGTGCTAGAGACCCCGAGGGGGGCCCGCAGCTGTTTTTT
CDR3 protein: CSARDPEGGPQLFF

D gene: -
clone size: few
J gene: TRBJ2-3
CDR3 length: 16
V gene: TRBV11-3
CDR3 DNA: TGTGCCAGCAGCCAAAGGAAGGGAACGTACACAGATACGCAGTATTTT
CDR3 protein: CASSQRKGTYTDTQYF

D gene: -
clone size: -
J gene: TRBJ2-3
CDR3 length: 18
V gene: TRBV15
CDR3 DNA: TGTGCCACCAGCAACACCGGGACGATCTCGCCTCACACAGATACGCAGTATTTT
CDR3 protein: CATSNTGTISPHTDTQYF

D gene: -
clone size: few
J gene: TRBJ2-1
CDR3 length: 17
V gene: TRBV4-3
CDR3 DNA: TGCGCCAGCAGCCAAGAAGGGGCCGAGACTTCCTACAATGAGCAGTTCTTC
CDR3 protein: CASSQEGAETSYNEQFF

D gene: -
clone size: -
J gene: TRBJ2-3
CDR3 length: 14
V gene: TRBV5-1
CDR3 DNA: TGCGCCAGCAGCTGGAACACAGAGGTAGATACGCAGTATTTT
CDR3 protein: CASSWNTEVDTQYF

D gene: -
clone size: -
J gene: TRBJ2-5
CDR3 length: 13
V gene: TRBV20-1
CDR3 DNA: TGCAGTGCTAATAGGGGGGTTCAAGAGACCCAGTACTTC
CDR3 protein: CSANRGVQETQYF

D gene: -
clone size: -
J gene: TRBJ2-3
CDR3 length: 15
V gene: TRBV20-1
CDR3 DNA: TGCAGTGCTCCTGACGGACGCGAAGGTGGGGATACGCAGTATTTT
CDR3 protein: CSAPDGREGGDTQYF

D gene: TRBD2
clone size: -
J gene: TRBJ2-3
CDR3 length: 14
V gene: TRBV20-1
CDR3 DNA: TGCAGTGCTGCCGAGCGGGGTTTCACAGATACGCAGTATTTT
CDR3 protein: CSAAERGFTDTQYF

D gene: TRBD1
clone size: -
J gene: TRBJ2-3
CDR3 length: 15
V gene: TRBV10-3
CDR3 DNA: TGTGCCATAGCCGGGACAGGGTTCCCCACAGATACGCAGTATTTT
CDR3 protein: CAIAGTGFPTDTQYF

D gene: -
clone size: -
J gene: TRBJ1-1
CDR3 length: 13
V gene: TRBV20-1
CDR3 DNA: TGCAGTGCTAGCCCGGTCGTGAACACTGAAGCTTTCTTT
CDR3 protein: CSASPVVNTEAFF

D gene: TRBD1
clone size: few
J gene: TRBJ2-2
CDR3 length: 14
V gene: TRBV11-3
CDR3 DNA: TGTGCCAGCAACAACCACAGGGGGACCGGGGAGCTGTTTTTT
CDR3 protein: CASNNHRGTGELFF

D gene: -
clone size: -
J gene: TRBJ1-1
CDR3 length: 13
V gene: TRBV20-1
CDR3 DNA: TGCAGTGCTAGTATTACAGTGAACACTGAAGCTTTCTTT
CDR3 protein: CSASITVNTEAFF

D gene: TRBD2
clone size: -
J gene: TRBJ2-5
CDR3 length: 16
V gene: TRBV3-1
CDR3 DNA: TGTGCCAGCAGCCGTGAGGTAGCGGGGGTGGTTGAGACCCAGTACTTC
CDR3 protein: CASSREVAGVVETQYF